This note documents a single TCR beta chain sequence. This specimen comes from a study of blood T cell repertoires in COVID-19. Study-level information: From the United States, Italy and Spain came samples of acute and convalescent COVID-19. Sources were T cells, B-cell-depleted T cells, or PBMCs; the material itself was cDNA or gDNA.

Authors' methods: Reference gene primer amplification in the assay estimated nucleated cell counts. The protocol was immunoSEQ multiplex PCR, while the TCRdb copy is restricted to in-frame clones and leaves out a portion. That table gives V, J and clone size, and the DNA gave D and trimming. The table has 150,000 to 200,000 clones, roughly four fifths seen once. The CDR3 runs 15 residues. V gave up 6 bases and J gave up 2 bases, with 16 bases separating them. The germline CDR1 and CDR2 sequences are MNHEY and SMNVEV (reference sequence). The sequence was obtained from a woman older than 75 with acute or convalescent COVID-19. The chain employs TRBV27 and TRBJ2-5; D possibly corresponds to TRBD1 (5 bases). The sample taken for sequencing was peripheral blood. Here the CDR3 reads CASRLRQGQQETQYF. The CDR3, as DNA: TGTGCCAGCAGATTAAGACAAGGACAACAAGAGACCCAGTACTTC.